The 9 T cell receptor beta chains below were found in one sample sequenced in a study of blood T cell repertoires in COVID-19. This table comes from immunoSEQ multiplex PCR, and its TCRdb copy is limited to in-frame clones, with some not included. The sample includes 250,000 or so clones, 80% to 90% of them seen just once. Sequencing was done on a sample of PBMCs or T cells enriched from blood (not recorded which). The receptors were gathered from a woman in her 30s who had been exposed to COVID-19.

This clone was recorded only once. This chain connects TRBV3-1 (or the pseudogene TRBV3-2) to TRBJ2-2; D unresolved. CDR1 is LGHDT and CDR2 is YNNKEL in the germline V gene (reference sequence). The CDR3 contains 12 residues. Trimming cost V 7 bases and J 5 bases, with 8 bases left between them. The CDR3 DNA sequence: TGTGCCAGCACCCCCTCGACCGGGGAGCTGTTTTTT. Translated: CASTPSTGELFF.

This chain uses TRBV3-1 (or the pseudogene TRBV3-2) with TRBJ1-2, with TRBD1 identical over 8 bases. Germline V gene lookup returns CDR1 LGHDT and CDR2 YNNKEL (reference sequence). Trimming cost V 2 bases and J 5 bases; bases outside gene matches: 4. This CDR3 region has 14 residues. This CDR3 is CASSQLTGGYGYTF. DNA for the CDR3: TGTGCCAGCAGCCAACTAACAGGGGGATATGGCTACACCTTC.

CDR3 bases: TGTGCCAGCAGCACCGGGACTAGCGCTTCAGATACGCAGTATTTT. Translated, it gives CASSTGTSASDTQYF. The chain links TRBV7-9 to TRBJ2-3; 10 bases are a match to TRBD2. Trimming took 5 bases from V and 4 from J; bases not matched to a gene: 6. Germline V gene data show CDR1 as SEHNR and CDR2 as FQNEAQ (reference sequence). The CDR3 covers 15 residues.

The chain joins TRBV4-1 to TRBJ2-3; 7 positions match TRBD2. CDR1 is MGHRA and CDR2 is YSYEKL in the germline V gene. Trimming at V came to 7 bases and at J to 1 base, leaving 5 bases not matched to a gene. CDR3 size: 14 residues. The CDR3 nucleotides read TGCGCCAGCACGGGGAGGGCCGGCACAGATACGCAGTATTTT. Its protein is CASTGRAGTDTQYF.

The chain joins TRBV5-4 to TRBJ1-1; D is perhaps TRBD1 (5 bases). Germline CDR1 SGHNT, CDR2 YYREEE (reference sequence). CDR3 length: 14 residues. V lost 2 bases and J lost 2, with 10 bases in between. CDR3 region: CASSLQGANTEAFF. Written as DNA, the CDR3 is TGTGCCAGCAGCTTACAAGGGGCCAACACTGAAGCTTTCTTT.

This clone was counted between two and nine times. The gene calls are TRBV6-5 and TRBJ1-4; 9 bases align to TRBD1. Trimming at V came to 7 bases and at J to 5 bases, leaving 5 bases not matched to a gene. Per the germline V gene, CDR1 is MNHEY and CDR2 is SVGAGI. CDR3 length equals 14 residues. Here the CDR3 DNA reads TGTGCCAGCATAAACAGGGGGCTAAATGAAAAACTGTTTTTT. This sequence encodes CASINRGLNEKLFF.

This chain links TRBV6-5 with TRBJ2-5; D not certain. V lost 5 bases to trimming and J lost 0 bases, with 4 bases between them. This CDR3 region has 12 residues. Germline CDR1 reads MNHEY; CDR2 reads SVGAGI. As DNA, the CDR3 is TGTGCCAGCAGTACTTACCAAGAGACCCAGTACTTC. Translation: CASSTYQETQYF.

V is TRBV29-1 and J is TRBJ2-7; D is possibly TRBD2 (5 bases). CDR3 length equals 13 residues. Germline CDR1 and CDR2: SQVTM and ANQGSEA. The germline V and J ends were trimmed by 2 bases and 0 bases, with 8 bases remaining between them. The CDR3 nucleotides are TGCAGCGTTGAATGGGAGAGCTCCTACGAGCAGTACTTC. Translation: CSVEWESSYEQYF.

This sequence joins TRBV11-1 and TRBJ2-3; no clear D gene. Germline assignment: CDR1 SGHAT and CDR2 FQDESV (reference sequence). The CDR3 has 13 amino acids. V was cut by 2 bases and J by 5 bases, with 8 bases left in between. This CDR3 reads CASSLKTGDTQYF. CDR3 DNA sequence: TGTGCCAGCAGCTTAAAAACCGGAGATACGCAGTATTTT. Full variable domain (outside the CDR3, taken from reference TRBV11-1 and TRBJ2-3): EAEVAQSPRYKITEKSQAVAFWCDPISGHATLYWYRQILGQGPELLVQFQDESVVDDSQLPKDRFSAERLKGVDSTLKIQPAELGDSAMYLCASSLKTGDTQYFGPGTRLTVL.